Below are 16 T cell receptor beta chains sequenced from a single sample in a study of T cell responses to AZD1222 COVID-19 vaccine. The protocol was immunoSEQ multiplex PCR, while the TCRdb copy is restricted to in-frame clones and leaves out a portion. The sample carries 70,000 to 95,000 clones, about 89% recorded once. The specimen comprised peripheral blood, sampled 28 days after the second AZD1222 dose. Source of these receptors: an adult who received the AZD1222 COVID-19 vaccine.

J is TRBJ2-1 and V is TRBV12-3 or TRBV12-4; weak D call: TRBD1 (5 bases). V was trimmed by 10 bases and J by 7 bases, leaving 17 bases between them. This CDR3 comprises 13 residues. CDR3: CATPGRVLNEQFF. CDR3 bases: TGTGCCACCCCGGGCAGGGTGTTGAATGAGCAGTTCTTC.

The chain recombines TRBV7-3 with TRBJ2-1, with D maybe TRBD1 (6 bases). Germline V lookup: CDR1 SGHTA, CDR2 FQGTGA. The CDR3 sequence is 14 residues long. V was clipped by 2 bases and J by 5 bases, with 10 bases between them. The CDR3 sequence: CASSLSQGDNEQFF. In DNA form, the CDR3 reads TGTGCCAGCAGCTTATCACAGGGCGACAATGAGCAGTTCTTC.

In this sample, this clone turned up a few times. The chain combines TRBV4-2 with TRBJ2-3, with D tentatively TRBD2 (6 bases). Germline lookup yields CDR1 LGHNA and CDR2 YNFKEQ. Trimming removed 0 bases at V and 6 bases at J, with 19 bases between. This CDR3 is 17 amino acids long. Written as DNA, the CDR3 is TGTGCCAGCAGCCAAGATCGAAATAGCGGACCCTCCGATACGCAGTATTTT. Amino acids: CASSQDRNSGPSDTQYF.

The chain employs TRBV15 and TRBJ1-3; a weak D match, TRBD1 (6 bases). V was clipped by 1 base and J by 0 bases, with 16 bases between them. The CDR3 contains 18 residues. Per the germline V gene, CDR1 is LNHNV and CDR2 is YYDKDF (reference sequence). The CDR3 DNA reads TGTGCCACCAGCAGAGCTGGGGGCAGGCTAAGCTCTGGAAACACCATATATTTT. Translation gives CATSRAGGRLSSGNTIYF.

The CDR3 DNA follows: TGTGCCAGCAGTTACTCAGGGGGCATGGACTATGGCTACACCTTC. It translates to CASSYSGGMDYGYTF. The rearrangement joins TRBV6-2 or TRBV6-3 to TRBJ1-2; 7 bases line up with TRBD1. The CDR3 totals 15 residues. Germline trimming cut 0 bases from V and 3 bases from J; bases unmatched to any gene: 4. Per germline, CDR1 MNHEY and CDR2 SVGEGT.

The J gene is TRBJ1-1, the V gene TRBV12-3 or TRBV12-4; D is unclear. V lost 8 bases and J lost 2, with 6 bases in between. The CDR3 runs to 11 residues. The CDR3 DNA sequence: TGTGCCAGCTTTGGAAACACTGAAGCTTTCTTT. Its translation is CASFGNTEAFF.

The sample holds many counts of this clone. The V and J genes are TRBV6-1 and TRBJ1-6, with 10 bases that match TRBD1. Trimming cost V 1 base and J 9 bases; bases outside gene matches: 0. The germline gives CDR1 MNHNS, CDR2 SASEGT. The CDR3 has 14 residues. CDR3 region: CASSEGQGASPLHF. CDR3 nucleotide sequence: TGTGCCAGCAGTGAAGGACAGGGGGCTTCACCCCTCCACTTT.

The CDR3 DNA is TGTGCCAGCAGTGAAAGGCAGGCTAAGAACACTGAAGCTTTCTTT. Translation: CASSERQAKNTEAFF. This chain connects TRBV2 to TRBJ1-1; D is uncertain. V lost 2 bases to trimming and J lost 1 base, with 11 bases between them. Germline V lookup: CDR1 SNHLY, CDR2 FYNNEI. The CDR3 loop spans 15 amino acids.

The rearrangement links TRBV30 to TRBJ2-5; D possibly matches TRBD1 or TRBD2 (5 bases each). Trimming took 0 bases from V and 5 from J, leaving 13 bases between them. The CDR3 loop spans 14 amino acids. Germline CDR1 and CDR2: GTSNPN and SVGIG (reference sequence). The CDR3 DNA reads as TGTGCCTGGAGTGTAATTGGGGGAGTGGAGACCCAGTACTTC. It is translated as CAWSVIGGVETQYF.

The CDR3 DNA follows: TGTGCCACCAGCAGAGGTAGTGAGACCCAGTACTTC. It specifies CATSRGSETQYF. The rearrangement joins TRBV15 to TRBJ2-5; D is unclear. The V end lost 1 base, the J end lost 5 bases, and 5 bases lay between the germline ends. Germline values: CDR1 LNHNV, CDR2 YYDKDF (reference sequence). The length of the CDR3 is 12 residues.

The chain has TRBV10-3 and TRBJ2-7; 10 nucleotides match TRBD1. Trimming at V came to 6 bases and at J to 2 bases, leaving 7 bases not matched to a gene. The CDR3 has 15 amino acids. Germline values: CDR1 ENHRY, CDR2 SYGVKD. The chain's CDR3 is CAIRDLTGGTYEQYF. The CDR3 nucleotides are TGTGCCATCAGAGACTTGACAGGGGGCACCTACGAGCAGTACTTC.

The rearrangement uses TRBV28 and TRBJ1-2; 9 positions match TRBD1. Germline V CDR1 and CDR2: MDHEN, SYDVKM. The CDR3 loop spans 12 amino acids. V trimming: 5 bases; J trimming: 6 bases; junction bases outside the gene matches: 1. In nucleotides, the CDR3 is TGTGCCAGCAGTCGGACAGGGGATGGCTACACCTTC. Translated: CASSRTGDGYTF.

The chain joins TRBV14 to TRBJ1-2, with 8 bases lining up with TRBD1. Losses at the gene ends were 0 bases for V and 4 bases for J; bases not matched to a gene: 4. Per the germline V gene, CDR1 is SGHDN and CDR2 is FVKESK. This CDR3 is 15 amino acids long. CDR3 amino acids: CASSQDGQGGYGYTF. The CDR3 DNA sequence: TGTGCCAGCAGCCAAGACGGACAGGGCGGCTATGGCTACACCTTC.

J is TRBJ2-5 and V is TRBV6-5; D gene unclear. V lost 0 bases to trimming and J lost 3 bases, with 11 bases between them. The CDR3 is made up of 15 amino acids. CDR1 is MNHEY and CDR2 is SVGAGI in the germline V gene. This chain's CDR3 is CASSYSGFTEETQYF. For the CDR3, the DNA is TGTGCCAGCAGTTACTCGGGCTTCACGGAAGAGACCCAGTACTTC.

The chain employs TRBV9 and TRBJ1-2, with a possible D match to TRBD1 (6 bases). Per germline, CDR1 SGDLS and CDR2 YYNGEE. The CDR3 is made up of 15 amino acids. Trimming took 4 bases from V and 6 from J, leaving 19 bases between them. The chain's CDR3 is CASSPGAGATHGYTF. The CDR3 DNA is TGTGCCAGCAGCCCAGGGGCAGGGGCCACGCATGGCTACACCTTC. Drawing the rest from reference TRBV9 and TRBJ1-2, the complete variable domain is DSGVTQTPKHLITATGQRVTLRCSPRSGDLSVYWYQQSLDQGLQFLIQYYNGEERAKGNILERFSAQQFPDLHSELNLSSLELGDSALYFCASSPGAGATHGYTFGSGTRLTVV.

This clone was picked up a small number of times. Distinct nucleotide sequences in the sample also encode this CDR3. The J gene is TRBJ2-7, the V gene TRBV5-5; D possibly corresponds to TRBD1 (6 bases). The germline CDR1 and CDR2 sequences are SGHKS and YYEKEE (reference sequence). Trimming shortened V by 0 bases and J by 8 bases, and 12 bases separated the two germline ends. The CDR3 sequence is 13 residues long. The CDR3 loop is CASSLAGAYQQYF. CDR3 in DNA: TGTGCCAGCAGCTTGGCAGGGGCGTATCAGCAGTACTTC.